Below, one TCR beta chain is given with its context. Its antigen target is currently unknown. Per-base quality was not reported, and no clone a single base away is much larger than it. This entry is derived from a study of shared clonotypes between healthy human individuals (dated by TCRdb to the early 2020s). Notes on the research overall: The cohort comprised a couple of women and a few men aged 18 to 49 years. For each donor, CD4 naive and CD4 memory were each run on three plates, CD8 naive on two plates, and CD8 memory on one plate. Blood TCR repertoires of four to six healthy adults were deeply sequenced to estimate repertoire size and the extent of clonotype sharing between individuals. Different laboratories and diverse techniques were used to prepare libraries and sequence TCR repertoires, to increase sequencing depth and limit assay-specific biases. Leukapheresis yielded between about 0.9 and 10 billion PBMCs per donor. On the study overall, not on this receptor specifically: Estimated clonotype richness was generally larger for naive than for memory subsets. Sampling was restricted to blood, and TCR repertoires in tissues likely differ from the TCR repertoires found in blood. Rarefaction of sorted-subset datasets indicated incomplete sequencing despite the large sequencing depth. Because the study included only a small number of donors, the genetic and exposure-history diversity represented was limited. Sharing across several donors was observed for roughly 5.4% of naive CD4, 3.5% of naive CD8, 2.3% of memory CD4, and 0.4% of memory CD8 clonotypes. Higher generation probabilities were observed for clonotypes shared by all four sorted-subset donors than for non-shared clonotypes. Pairwise subsampling indicated that sequencing depth was expected to affect the degree of clonotype sharing among donors.

Using the deep immunoSEQ assay, TCR CDR3 regions were amplified from genomic DNA by multiplex PCR. Genomic DNA extracted from each cell subset was distributed evenly over all wells of several immunoSEQ 96-well plates, and each plate served as one replicate. For sorted subsets, each replicate PCR was loaded with about 0.2 ug genomic DNA, equivalent to about 30,000 T cell genomes. The purified libraries were quantified using a Qubit 3.0 fluorometer, sized with a Bioanalyzer 2100, and then quantified again using the KAPA Library Quantification kit. Every immunoSEQ 96-well plate was sequenced on a dedicated single-read 150-cycle Illumina NextSeq 550 flow cell. The paper's processing steps were these. Because only junctional sequences without quality scores were contained in the immunoSEQ output, filtering matching that applied to full-length reads could not be performed. Sequences were annotated with PyIR, a Python wrapper for IgBLAST v1.9, using IMGT germline references to assign V/J genes and CDR3. Reads were filtered out if the reads had weak V/J assignments (E-value above 1e-6), no CDR3, stop codons, out-of-frame junctions, or ambiguous translated residues. V3J clonotypes were defined as sequences sharing an identical inferred V gene, J gene, and CDR3 amino acid sequence. Percentage overlap between repertoires was calculated by dividing the number of shared unique clonotypes by the size of the smaller repertoire. Repertoire richness was assessed with RTK rarefaction, the Chao1 estimator, and Recon v2.1 estimates of unobserved clonotypes. Generation probabilities for all TCRbeta clonotypes obtained by the gDNA method from a few donors were computed using OLGA. TCRdb took this table from immuneACCESS and kept in-frame rearrangements with V and J called. Such tables lack part of the clones; where checked against another copy, unresolved V genes explain under half of the gap, and the rest is unexplained. V, J and clone size derive from that table, while D and trimming were established from the DNA sequence. The sample table holds about 2.3 million clones, of which approximately 95% were seen once. The ten top clones hold 0.39% of the sample.

Healthy HIV-negative adults with no recently reported acute infections or vaccinations were included as donors. Only Caucasian adults living in Nashville, Tennessee, USA were represented among the donors. CD4+ T cells were enriched by magnetic negative selection, after which naive cells were positively selected on CD45RA and the negative fraction was taken as the memory subset. After blood collection by leukapheresis, PBMCs were isolated using Ficoll-Histopaque density gradient centrifugation and then cryopreserved in the vapor phase of liquid nitrogen. Purity and quantity of every magnetically sorted T cell population were checked by analytical flow cytometry. Genomic DNA was isolated from each sorted fraction and quantified by UV absorbance on a Nanodrop 2000c. The germline V gene encodes CDR1 SGHTA and CDR2 FQGTGA. The CDR3 numbers 15 residues from cysteine through phenylalanine. The sequence is cut down to CDR3 DNA, 45 bases in frame from base 1. V is cut by 3 bases and J by 4 bases, and the space between the germline ends is 12 bases.

The sequenced material came from naive CD4+ T cells from PBMCs. The sample's cell subset or site label is to be understood as: CD45RA+ positively selected. The sequence was collected from a man between 18 and 35 years old in good health. Some clones in this sample may be carry-over from other donors' samples. The rearrangement combines TRBV7-3 with TRBJ2-2; no confident D gene assignment can be made. The encoded CDR3 is CASSFERAPTGELFF. DNA sequence: TGTGCCAGCAGCTTCGAAAGGGCGCCCACCGGGGAGCTGTTTTTT. This CDR3, with the reference TRBV7-3 and TRBJ2-2 proteins standing in past its ends, gives the full variable domain GAGVSQTPSNKVTEKGKYVELRCDPISGHTALYWYRQSLGQGPEFLIYFQGTGAADDSGLPNDRFFAVRPEGSVSTLKIQRTERGDSAVYLCASSFERAPTGELFFGEGSRLTVL.